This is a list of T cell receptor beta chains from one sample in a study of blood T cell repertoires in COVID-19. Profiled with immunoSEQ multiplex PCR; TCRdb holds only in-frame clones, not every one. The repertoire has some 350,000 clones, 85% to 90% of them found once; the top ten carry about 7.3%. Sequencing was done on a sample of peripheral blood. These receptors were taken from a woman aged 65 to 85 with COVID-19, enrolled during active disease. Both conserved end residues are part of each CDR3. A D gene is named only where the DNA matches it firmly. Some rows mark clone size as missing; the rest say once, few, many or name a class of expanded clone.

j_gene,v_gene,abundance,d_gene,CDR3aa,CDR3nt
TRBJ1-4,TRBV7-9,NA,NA,CASSVLATNEKLFF,TGTGCCAGCAGCGTCCTAGCAACTAATGAAAAACTGTTTTTT
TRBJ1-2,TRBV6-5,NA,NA,CASSQNRVGNYGYTF,TGTGCCAGCAGCCAGAACAGGGTAGGGAACTATGGCTACACCTTC
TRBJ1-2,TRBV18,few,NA,CASSPPGQGEHGYTF,TGTGCCAGCTCACCACCGGGGCAGGGCGAACATGGCTACACCTTC
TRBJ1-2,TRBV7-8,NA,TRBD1,CASSLSAGGWDGYTF,TGTGCCAGCAGCTTATCGGCAGGGGGCTGGGATGGCTACACCTTC
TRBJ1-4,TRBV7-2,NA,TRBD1,CASSSSQGAEVKLFF,TGTGCCAGCAGCTCCTCACAGGGGGCGGAGGTAAAACTGTTTTTT
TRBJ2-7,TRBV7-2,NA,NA,CASSFSGTDSYEQYF,TGTGCCAGCAGCTTTTCCGGGACTGACTCCTACGAGCAGTACTTC
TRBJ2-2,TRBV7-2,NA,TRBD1,CASSQGGQATGELFF,TGTGCCAGCAGCCAAGGGGGACAGGCCACCGGGGAGCTGTTTTTT
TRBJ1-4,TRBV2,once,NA,CASSEGTTLSEKLFF,TGTGCCAGCAGTGAAGGGACTACGTTGAGTGAAAAACTGTTTTTT
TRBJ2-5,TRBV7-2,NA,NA,CASSLSLMRGKETQYF,TGTGCCAGCAGCTTATCCCTGATGCGGGGTAAAGAGACCCAGTACTTC
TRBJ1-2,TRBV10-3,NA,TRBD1,CAISADRGGYTF,TGTGCCATCAGTGCGGACAGGGGTGGCTACACCTTC
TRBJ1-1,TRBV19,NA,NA,CASSTGTNKGTEAFF,TGTGCCAGTAGTACCGGGACTAATAAGGGCACTGAAGCTTTCTTT
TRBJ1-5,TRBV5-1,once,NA,CASSPLGVGQPQHF,TGCGCCAGCAGCCCCCTCGGGGTCGGCCAGCCCCAGCATTTT
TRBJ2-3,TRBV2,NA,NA,CASTALRSTDTQYF,TGTGCCAGCACGGCACTGCGGAGCACAGATACGCAGTATTTT